This paragraph covers one T cell receptor beta chain sequence. One junction end does not reproduce the germline sequence, and a read error may be involved. RNA was extracted from bulk tissue without any cell sorting. The normal lung tissue was taken more than 3 cm from the tumor edge. Between August and November 2014, newly diagnosed, chemotherapy-naive lung cancer patients underwent thoracic surgery in China. Three rounds of nested PCR, following a modified ARM-PCR protocol, produced the TCRbeta library. In TCRdb, the multiplex PCR reads were re-called with MiXCR into one record per CDR3 protein. The sample holds 75,000 to 80,000 distinct CDR3 sequences; over 65% are singletons and the top ten take 40%. The sample is drawn from a study of tumor and adjacent non-tumor tissue in lung cancer. This sequence originates from a man between 65 and 85 years old with non-small cell lung cancer. Sequenced material: distant non-tumor lung tissue.

The CDR3 DNA follows: TGTGCCAGCAGCTCAATGACGGGACCCTACGAGCACTACTTC. It is translated as CASSSMTGPYEHYF. This chain uses TRBV11-3 with TRBJ2-7, with D perhaps matching TRBD1 or TRBD2 (5 bases each). Per the germline V gene, CDR1 is SGHNT and CDR2 is YENEEA. The CDR3 length is 14 residues.